These 31 T cell receptor beta chains were all obtained from the same sample, sequenced in a study of tumor and adjacent non-tumor tissue in lung cancer. TCRbeta libraries were built with three rounds of nested PCR, modified from ARM-PCR. TCRdb recomputed calls from the multiplex PCR reads with MiXCR, one row per CDR3 protein. Of over 40,000 distinct CDR3 sequences detected, 60% to 80% appear once; the ten largest clones hold roughly 25%. RNA was extracted from bulk tissue without any cell sorting. Distant lung tissue was collected more than 3 cm away from the tumor edge. The sequencing input was distant non-tumor lung tissue. All receptors derive from a woman aged 55 to 70 with non-small cell lung cancer.

For this clonotype: The conserved phenylalanine or tryptophan normally closing the CDR3 is absent here, so this likely arose from a read error. This rearrangement joins TRBV20-1 to TRBJ2-7, with D possibly called TRBD1 or TRBD2 (6 bases each). The CDR3 extends over 14 amino acids. The germline V gene has CDR1 DFQATT and CDR2 SNEGSKA (reference sequence). V lost 4 bases to trimming and J lost 7 bases, with 20 bases between them. The CDR3 here is CSAILEGGLGEQYL. The CDR3 nucleotides are TGCAGTGCTATACTAGAGGGGGGCCTGGGTGAGCAGTACTTA.

This clonotype was picked up one time. The rearrangement uses TRBV12-3 or TRBV12-4 and TRBJ2-5; a possible D gene is TRBD2 (5 bases). The V end lost 7 bases, the J end lost 7 bases, and 10 bases lay between the germline ends. The CDR3 has 11 amino acids. The CDR3 loop is CASTQAGTQYF. The CDR3 DNA sequence: TGTGCCAGCACCCAGGCGGGGACCCAGTACTTC.

This clonotype was found a few times. Here the CDR3 omits its conserved ending phenylalanine or tryptophan, so a read error is the likely source. The V gene is TRBV6-2 or TRBV6-3, the J gene TRBJ2-2; the D gene is possibly TRBD2 (5 bases). The CDR3 has 16 residues. CDR1 MNHEY and CDR2 SVGEGT come from the germline V gene. V lost 9 bases and J lost 5, with 22 bases in between. CDR3 DNA: TGTGCCAGTTCTTTTGAGCGGTTCGAAGGGACCGGGGAGCTGTTTCTT. Its translation: CASSFERFEGTGELFL.

In the case of this clonotype: At one end, the junction sequence differs from germline, possibly due to a read error. This chain joins TRBV7-8 and TRBJ1-2; no definite D call. CDR1 and CDR2 from the germline V gene are SGHVS and FQNEAQ. The CDR3 is made up of 16 amino acids. Written as DNA, the CDR3 is TGTGCCAGCAGCTTAGGTTTAGGGTCCCTTAGCTATTGCTACACCTTC. Protein product: CASSLGLGSLSYCYTF.

Note on this clonotype: A much larger clone lies a single base off, so this may be a read error. The chain uses TRBV14 and TRBJ1-2; no firm D call. Germline loops: CDR1 SGHDN, CDR2 FVKESK. The CDR3 is 13 amino acids. V was trimmed by 6 bases and J by 3 bases, leaving 11 bases between them. The CDR3 reads CASSLGFHYGYTF. The CDR3 DNA sequence: TGTGCCAGCAGTTTAGGGTTTCACTATGGCTACACCTTC.

Worth noting for this clonotype: A read error may produce the germline difference seen at one junction end. V is TRBV11-3 and J is TRBJ2-3, with D tentatively TRBD2 (6 bases). This CDR3 has 16 residues. Germline V gene lookup returns CDR1 SGHNT and CDR2 YENEEA. The CDR3 region is CASRPRQKEGTGTQYF. In nucleotides, the CDR3 is TGTGCCAGCAGACCCCGCCAGAAGGAGGGCACAGGTACGCAGTATTTT.

The table lists this clonotype with a count of one. Since no conserved phenylalanine or tryptophan closes the CDR3, a read error is the likely cause. The chain recombines TRBV5-4 with TRBJ1-6, with D possibly TRBD1 on 6 matching bases. This CDR3 has 15 residues. Germline CDR1 SGHNT, CDR2 YYREEE (reference sequence). CDR3 protein: CASSLGQEVWSPLHV. The CDR3 bases are TGTGCCAGCAGCTTGGGACAGGAAGTATGGTCACCTCTCCACGTT.

This clonotype was picked up many times. A much larger clone lies one base from this, so it may be a read error. The rearrangement uses TRBV6-1 and TRBJ1-6, with no clear D. Germline CDR1 reads MNHNS; CDR2 reads SASEGT. The CDR3 is made up of 14 amino acids. CDR3 DNA sequence: TGTGCCAGCAGTGAACTTATGGGAAATTCACCCCCCCACTTT. As protein: CASSELMGNSPPHF.

This clonotype came up many times. This chain links TRBV20-1 with TRBJ2-7; 7 nucleotides agree with TRBD1. This CDR3 region has 14 residues. Per germline, CDR1 DFQATT and CDR2 SNEGSKA (reference sequence). J lost 6 bases, V lost 6 bases, and 14 bases had no gene match. This chain's CDR3 is CSAIINRAGGEQYF. In DNA, the CDR3 is TGCAGTGCGATTATAAACCGGGCAGGGGGCGAGCAGTACTTC.

Notes on this clonotype: Just one base apart from a much larger clone, this may be a read error. This chain joins TRBV7-9 and TRBJ2-5; D is possibly TRBD2 (9 bases). Trimming shortened V by 5 bases and J by 4 bases, and 20 bases separated the two germline ends. The CDR3 contains 16 residues. CDR1 is SEHNR, CDR2 FQNEAQ, per germline (reference sequence). The CDR3: CASSQQSGGTGETQYF. DNA of the CDR3: TGTGCCAGCAGCCAGCAGAGCGGGGGGACAGGAGAGACCCAGTACTTC.

As regards this clonotype: This clone may be a read error of a much larger clone one base away. The rearrangement joins TRBV24-1 to TRBJ2-2; D possibly matches TRBD1 or TRBD2 (5 bases each). Germline V gene data show CDR1 as KGHDR and CDR2 as SFDVKD. CDR3 length equals 13 residues. The CDR3 coding sequence is TGTGCCACCTCTGGGGGAAACACCGGGGAGCAGTTTTTT. This translates into CATSGGNTGEQFF.

Turning to this clonotype: One junction end does not reproduce the germline sequence, and a read error may be involved. The rearrangement links TRBV4-1 to TRBJ1-1; D perhaps matches TRBD1 (5 bases). The CDR3 loop spans 15 amino acids. Per germline, CDR1 MGHRA and CDR2 YSYEKL. The CDR3 region is CASSQGQGVKAEAFF. Written as DNA, the CDR3 is TGCGCCAGCAGCCAAGGACAAGGGGTGAAGGCTGAAGCGTTCTTT.

As to this clonotype: This sequence may be a read error, since a much larger clone differs from it by one base. The chain uses TRBV19 and TRBJ2-5; tentative D call: TRBD1 (5 bases). The germline V gene has CDR1 LNHDA and CDR2 SQIVND (reference sequence). CDR3 length: 12 amino acids. The V gene lost 6 bases and the J gene lost 3 bases, with 8 bases spanning the gap. The CDR3 here is CASSKGKETQYF. CDR3 coding DNA: TGTGCCAGTAGCAAGGGGAAAGAGACCCAGTACTTC.

Points on this clonotype: A read error may explain this, as a much larger clone is one base away. The gene calls are TRBV7-2 and TRBJ2-1, with 10 bases identical to TRBD2. Germline V gives CDR1 SGHTA, CDR2 FQGNSA. V lost 5 bases and J lost 8; bases outside the gene matches: 9. The CDR3 totals 15 residues. Here the CDR3 reads CASSPGAGGYDEQFF. Written as DNA, the CDR3 is TGTGCCAGCAGCCCCGGAGCGGGAGGGTACGATGAGCAGTTCTTC.

This chain joins TRBV11-3 and TRBJ2-7; 11 bases are a match to TRBD1. The trim removed 11 bases at V and 4 bases at J, leaving 7 bases unmatched. CDR1 SGHNT and CDR2 YENEEA come from the germline V gene. The CDR3 has 13 residues. The CDR3 is CADSRDRGYEQYF. In DNA, the CDR3 is TGTGCCGACAGCCGGGACAGGGGGTACGAGCAGTACTTC. Filled out from reference TRBV11-3 and TRBJ2-7, the complete variable domain reads EAGVVQSPRYKIIEKKQPVAFWCNPISGHNTLYWYLQNLGQGPELLIRYENEEAVDDSQLPKDRFSAERLKGVDSTLKIQPAELGDSAVYLCADSRDRGYEQYFGPGTRLTVT.

Notes on this clonotype: An end of the junction differs from the germline gene, which may be a read error. Written as DNA, the CDR3 is TGTGCCAGCTCTAACCACAGAGGGGAAACCTCTGTGGCCAACGTCCCGACTTTC. This gives the protein CASSNHRGETSVANVPTF. The chain couples TRBV6-2 or TRBV6-3 to TRBJ2-6; TRBD1 or TRBD2 may be the D gene (5 bases each). In germline, CDR1 is MNHEY, CDR2 SVGEGT. This CDR3 is 18 amino acids long.

This clonotype appeared many times. This chain connects TRBV28 to TRBJ2-1; D gene ambiguous. V dropped 2 bases and J dropped 10 bases, with 15 bases sitting between them. CDR1 and CDR2 from the germline V gene are MDHEN and SYDVKM. The CDR3 spans 14 residues. The CDR3 region has the DNA TGTGCCAGCAGTTTACGGCGTGGGAACGCGGAGCAGTTCTTC. It encodes CASSLRRGNAEQFF.

For this clonotype: The CDR3 end shows no conserved phenylalanine or tryptophan, and so a read error is likely. J is TRBJ1-3 and V is TRBV13; D is possibly TRBD1 (5 bases). This CDR3 is built from 15 residues. Germline values: CDR1 PRHDT, CDR2 FYEKMQ (reference sequence). V was clipped by 3 bases and J by 0 bases, with 9 bases between them. DNA of the CDR3: TGTGCCAGCAGCTTGTACAGGATCTCTGGAAACACCATATATCTT. This gives the protein CASSLYRISGNTIYL.

In the case of this clonotype: A junction end diverges from the germline sequence, so it may reflect a read error. V and J are TRBV6-6 and TRBJ1-1; D perhaps matches TRBD1 (6 bases). CDR3 length equals 16 residues. The V gene's germline CDR1 is MNHNY and CDR2 SVGAGI (reference sequence). The CDR3 DNA reads TGTACCAGCAGCCCCTCCGCAGGGGTCTTGAACACTGGAGCTTTCTTT. Its translation is CTSSPSAGVLNTGAFF.

In regard to this clonotype: Compared with germline, one end of the junction differs, possibly owing to a read error. The CDR3 spells CTSSLDSPTYEQYF. Written as DNA, the CDR3 is TGTACCAGCAGTTTGGACAGTCCAACCTACGAGCAGTACTTC. The chain employs TRBV12-3 or TRBV12-4 and TRBJ2-7, with D maybe TRBD1 (6 bases). This CDR3 comprises 14 residues.

As to this clonotype: At one end the junction does not follow the germline gene, possibly because of a read error. This rearrangement joins TRBV4-3 to TRBJ2-7; the D is unclear. CDR1 and CDR2 from the germline V gene are LGHNA and YSLEER. This CDR3 has 15 amino acids. CDR3 amino acids: CTSSQDTASVYEQYF. The CDR3 bases are TGCACCAGCAGCCAAGATACAGCCTCCGTCTACGAGCAGTACTTC.

On this clonotype: Germline is not matched at one junction end, which may reflect a read error. This chain uses TRBV6-5 with TRBJ2-5; 7 nucleotides match TRBD1. The CDR3 contains 15 residues. Germline V gene lookup returns CDR1 MNHEY and CDR2 SVGAGI. The CDR3 spells CAGRRTGGRQETQYF. The CDR3 nucleotides are TGTGCCGGCAGACGGACAGGAGGCCGTCAAGAGACCCAGTACTTC.

The count of this clonotype is one. A read error may produce the germline difference seen at one junction end. The chain has TRBV6-5 and TRBJ2-5; possibly TRBD1 for D (6 bases). The CDR3 runs 14 residues. The V gene's germline CDR1 is MNHEY and CDR2 SVGAGI. CDR3 DNA sequence: TGTGCCAGCAGTGCACAGGGAGTGGAAGAGACCCAATACTTC. This encodes CASSAQGVEETQYF.

Concerning this clonotype: This sequence may be a read error, since a much larger clone differs from it by one base. This rearrangement joins TRBV20-1 to TRBJ2-7; tentatively, D is TRBD2 (6 bases). Germline lookup yields CDR1 DFQATT and CDR2 SNEGSKA (reference sequence). Between the trimmed V and J ends, which lost 0 bases and 6 bases, there was a span of 9 bases. CDR3 size: 12 residues. This CDR3 is CSAREGGLEQYF. The CDR3, as DNA: TGCAGTGCTAGAGAGGGAGGCCTCGAGCAGTACTTC.

This clonotype was found a few times. This chain uses TRBV20-1 with TRBJ2-1; D is undetermined. Looked up from germline, CDR1 is DFQATT and CDR2 is SNEGSKA (reference sequence). The length of the CDR3 is 15 residues. The ends were cut back, 1 base at V and 4 bases at J, with 14 bases in the middle. CDR3 amino acids: CSARATGGVYNEQFF. The CDR3 DNA follows: TGCAGTGCTAGAGCGACTGGCGGAGTATACAATGAGCAGTTCTTC.

Details on this clonotype: At one end, the junction sequence differs from germline, possibly due to a read error. The chain uses TRBV6-5 and TRBJ2-7; no clear D gene. The CDR3 is 13 amino acids. Looked up from germline, CDR1 is MNHEY and CDR2 is SVGAGI. The CDR3 sequence is CVSRSGSTYEQYF. The CDR3 DNA follows: TGTGTCAGCAGGTCGGGTTCTACTTACGAGCAGTACTTC.

With respect to this clonotype: Because it lacks the conserved phenylalanine or tryptophan at the end, this CDR3 is likely a read error. The J gene is TRBJ1-1, the V gene TRBV6-2 or TRBV6-3; 10 bases map to TRBD1. Germline lookup yields CDR1 MNHEY and CDR2 SVGEGT. This CDR3 is built from 15 residues. V lost 6 bases, J lost 10 bases, and 14 bases stayed unmatched. CDR3 sequence reads: CASSSIVARTGGAFL. The CDR3 DNA follows: TGTGCCAGCAGCTCCATTGTCGCGAGGACAGGGGGAGCTTTCCTT.

Note on this clonotype: Given a much more abundant clone one base away, this may be a read error. The V and J genes are TRBV28 and TRBJ2-5; 12 bases fit TRBD2. This CDR3 region has 15 residues. Germline CDR1 MDHEN, CDR2 SYDVKM. The CDR3, as DNA: TGTGCCGGCAGTTCACTAGCGGGGGGAGGGGAGACCCAGTACTTC. Translating gives CAGSSLAGGGETQYF.

With respect to this clonotype: At one end the junction does not follow the germline gene, possibly because of a read error. This chain joins TRBV4-3 and TRBJ1-5; a weak D match, TRBD1 (5 bases). CDR1 and CDR2 (germline): LGHNA, YSLEER. This CDR3 has 14 residues. The CDR3 protein is CASSRGLGGQPQHF. The CDR3 DNA reads as TGCGCCAGTAGCCGAGGTTTGGGGGGACAGCCCCAGCATTTT.

In its sample, this clonotype ranks as medium-sized (0.01 to 0.1%). The V and J genes are TRBV11-1 and TRBJ2-7; a weak D match, TRBD1 (6 bases). The CDR3 has 15 residues. Between the trimmed V and J ends, which lost 3 bases and 2 bases, there was a span of 14 bases. In germline, CDR1 is SGHAT, CDR2 FQDESV (reference sequence). The CDR3 DNA follows: TGTGCCAGCAGCTTGGGCCGGGACACCCCCTACGAGCAGTACTTC. It translates to CASSLGRDTPYEQYF. Based on the CDR3 plus reference TRBV11-1 and TRBJ2-7, the full variable domain is EAEVAQSPRYKITEKSQAVAFWCDPISGHATLYWYRQILGQGPELLVQFQDESVVDDSQLPKDRFSAERLKGVDSTLKIQPAELGDSAMYLCASSLGRDTPYEQYFGPGTRLTVT.

As for this clonotype: Given a much more abundant clone one base away, this may be a read error. This sequence joins TRBV20-1 and TRBJ1-2, with unresolved D. The germline V and J ends were trimmed by 5 bases and 1 base, with 5 bases remaining between them. The CDR3 is 11 residues long. The germline CDR1 and CDR2 sequences are DFQATT and SNEGSKA (reference sequence). CDR3 coding DNA: TGCAGTGCTGCCCTTAACTATGGCTACACCTTC. This translates into CSAALNYGYTF.